The entry below gives a single TCR beta chain sequence along with its context. The antigen it recognizes is unknown. Per-nucleotide qualities are absent, and no much larger clonotype sits a single base away. This entry belongs to a study of shared clonotypes between healthy human individuals (dated by TCRdb to about 2020). As for the study more broadly: The cohort included a few men and a couple of women between 18 and 49 years of age. Leukapheresis yielded between about 0.94 and 9.5 billion PBMCs per donor. To increase sequencing depth and limit assay-specific biases, different laboratories used diverse techniques to prepare libraries and sequence TCR repertoires. For each donor, CD4 naive and CD4 memory were each run on three plates, CD8 naive on two plates, and CD8 memory on one plate. The study deeply sequenced blood TCR repertoires of about 5 healthy adults to estimate repertoire size and the extent of clonotype sharing between individuals.

TCR CDR3 regions were amplified from genomic DNA by multiplex PCR using the deep immunoSEQ assay. For each cell subset, the extracted genomic DNA was distributed evenly across all wells of several immunoSEQ 96-well plates, and each plate served as one replicate. For sorted subsets, each replicate PCR was loaded with 200 ng genomic DNA, equivalent to 32,000 or so T cell genomes. The purified libraries were quantified using a Qubit 3.0 fluorometer, sized with a Bioanalyzer 2100, and then quantified again using the KAPA Library Quantification kit. Every immunoSEQ 96-well plate was sequenced on a separate single-read 150-cycle Illumina NextSeq 550 flow cell. The authors' analysis ran thus. The immunoSEQ output contained only junctional sequences without quality scores, so filtering could not match that applied to full-length reads. To assign V/J genes and CDR3, sequences were annotated against IMGT germline references using PyIR, a Python wrapper for IgBLAST v1.9. Reads with weak V/J assignments (E-value above 1e-6), missing CDR3, stop codons, out-of-frame junctions, or ambiguous translated residues were removed. V3J clonotypes were defined as sequences sharing an identical inferred V gene, J gene, and CDR3 amino acid sequence. The percentage overlap between two repertoires was calculated by dividing the number of shared unique clonotypes by the size of the smaller repertoire. RTK rarefaction, the Chao1 estimator, and Recon v2.1 estimates of unobserved clonotypes were used to assess repertoire richness. For all TCRbeta clonotypes obtained by the gDNA method from a few donors, generation probabilities were computed with OLGA. The source is immuneACCESS, and TCRdb retained only in-frame sequences with V and J called. Part of the clones is not carried over; for the studies checked, unresolved V genes explain less than half of this, and the remainder is unexplained. The V and J calls and clone size are taken from that table; D and trimming were inferred from the DNA. The sample table lists about 650,000 clones, 95% of them with a count of one. The ten largest clones add up to roughly 0.1% of the sample.

Overall study results and their limits: Across four donors, approximately 5% of naive CD4, 3.5% of naive CD8, around 2.1% of memory CD4, and approximately 0.4% of memory CD8 clonotypes were shared. Based on pairwise subsampling, the degree of clonotype sharing among donors was expected to be affected by sequencing depth. The genetic and exposure-history diversity represented was limited by the small number of donors. Higher generation probabilities were observed for clonotypes shared by all four sorted-subset donors than for non-shared clonotypes. Naive subsets generally had larger estimated clonotype richness than memory subsets did. Incomplete sequencing was indicated by rarefaction of sorted-subset datasets, despite the large sequencing depth. Sampling was limited to blood, and TCR repertoires in tissue likely differ from TCR repertoires in blood.

For the CD8 naive samples, CD45RO-negative cells were positively selected for CCR7, yielding a CD45RA+CCR7+ population from which TemRA cells were excluded. The donors were healthy, HIV-negative adults with no recently reported acute infections or vaccinations. Every donor was a Caucasian adult residing in Nashville, Tennessee, USA. Blood was obtained by leukapheresis, after which PBMCs were separated by Ficoll-Histopaque density gradient centrifugation and cryopreserved in liquid nitrogen vapor phase. Purity and quantity of every magnetically sorted T cell population were checked by analytical flow cytometry. Each sorted fraction had its genomic DNA isolated and then quantified by UV absorbance on a Nanodrop 2000c. The clonotype originates from a woman in her twenties or thirties in good health. Sequences were obtained from naive CD8+ T cells sorted from blood. The cell subset or site label on this specimen signifies: CD45RA+CCR7+.

The CDR3 loop reads CASSIAVSYEQYF. Read as DNA, the sequence is TGTGCCAGCAGCATAGCGGTCTCCTACGAGCAGTACTTC. This chain is built from TRBV6-5 and TRBJ2-7; perhaps TRBD2 is the D gene, with 6 bases matching. V loses 6 bases, J loses 0 bases, and the germline ends lie 9 bases apart. The CDR1 and CDR2 encoded by the germline V gene are MNHEY and SVGAGI. From the cysteine through the phenylalanine, the CDR3 covers 13 amino acids. Only the CDR3 portion is preserved as DNA: 39 bases, with reading frame beginning at the first base.